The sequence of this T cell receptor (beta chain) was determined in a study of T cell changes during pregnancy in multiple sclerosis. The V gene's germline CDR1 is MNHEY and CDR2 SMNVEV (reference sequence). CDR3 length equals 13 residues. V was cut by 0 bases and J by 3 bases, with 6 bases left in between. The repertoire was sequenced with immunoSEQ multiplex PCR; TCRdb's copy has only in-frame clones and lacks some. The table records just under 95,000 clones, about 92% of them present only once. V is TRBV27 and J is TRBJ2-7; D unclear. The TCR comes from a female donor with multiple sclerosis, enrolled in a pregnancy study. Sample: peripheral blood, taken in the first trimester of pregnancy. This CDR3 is CASSLSSRYEQYF. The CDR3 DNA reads TGTGCCAGCAGTTTATCGTCCCGCTACGAGCAGTACTTC.